This TCR beta chain was identified during a study of a mutant IDH1 vaccine in newly diagnosed glioma. The overall study: Following radiotherapy alone, or alongside temozolomide cycles, vaccination was started after an interval of 4-6 weeks. General study findings and limits: Pseudoprogression apparently tracked independently of changes in top peripheral T cell clonotypes.

V lost 0 bases to trimming and J lost 1 base, with 9 bases between them. Germline CDR1 is SGHDT and CDR2 is YYEEEE. The CDR3 has 15 residues. This clone was counted a single time. Its antigen is not identified. Time point denoted: week 35, safety follow-up. What each vaccine dose contained was 300 ug of mutant IDH1 20-mer peptide, accompanied by topical imiquimod. This table comes from immunoSEQ multiplex PCR, and its TCRdb copy is limited to in-frame clones, with some not included. Of over 45,000 clones listed, over 60% are singletons. The clonotype was recovered from a man in his forties with glioma. The input for sequencing was PBMCs, taken from a glioma patient whose treatment included an IDH1 peptide vaccine. The chain has TRBV5-6 and TRBJ2-3; D call uncertain. The CDR3 spells CASSLVGQRTDTQYF. CDR3 nucleotides: TGTGCCAGCAGCTTGGTCGGGCAGCGCACAGATACGCAGTATTTT.